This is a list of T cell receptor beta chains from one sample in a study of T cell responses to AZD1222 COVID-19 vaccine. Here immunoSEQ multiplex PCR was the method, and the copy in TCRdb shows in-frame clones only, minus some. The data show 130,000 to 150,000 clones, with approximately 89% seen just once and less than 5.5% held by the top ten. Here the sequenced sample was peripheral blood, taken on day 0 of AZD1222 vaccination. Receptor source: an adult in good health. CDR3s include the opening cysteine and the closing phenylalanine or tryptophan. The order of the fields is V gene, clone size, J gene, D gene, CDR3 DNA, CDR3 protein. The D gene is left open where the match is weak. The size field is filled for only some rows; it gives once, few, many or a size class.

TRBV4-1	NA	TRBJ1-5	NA	TGCGCCAGCAGCCAAGCAAGGGGCGCTGGGCCCCAGCATTTT	CASSQARGAGPQHF
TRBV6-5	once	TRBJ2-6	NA	TGTGCCAGCGGGCAGGGTACCGGGGCCAACGTCCTGACTTTC	CASGQGTGANVLTF
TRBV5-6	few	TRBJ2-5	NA	TGTGCCAGCAGCTCAGCCTTCCCAAGGCGGGAGACCCAGTACTTC	CASSSAFPRRETQYF
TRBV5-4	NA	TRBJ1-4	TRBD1	TGTGCCAGCAGCTTGCAGGGGGATGAAAAACTGTTTTTT	CASSLQGDEKLFF
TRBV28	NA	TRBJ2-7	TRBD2	TGTGCCAGCAGTTTAGCTAGCGGGCCCCCCTACGAGCAGTACTTC	CASSLASGPPYEQYF
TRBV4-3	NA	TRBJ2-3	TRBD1	TGCGCCAGCAGCCTCAACCTGCCGGGACAGGGCTTTGTTTCGCCCGCAGATACGCAGTATTTT	CASSLNLPGQGFVSPADTQYF
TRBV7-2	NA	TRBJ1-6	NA	TGTGCCAGCAGCCAAAGCGGGCTTAGTAATTCACCCCTCCACTTT	CASSQSGLSNSPLHF
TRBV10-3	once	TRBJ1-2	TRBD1	TGTGCCATCAGTGAGGGAGGGATAGGGACAGGTACCAACTATGGCTACACCTTC	CAISEGGIGTGTNYGYTF
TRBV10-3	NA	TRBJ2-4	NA	TGTGCCATCGTCCACAGGTTAGCCAAAAACATTCAGTACTTC	CAIVHRLAKNIQYF
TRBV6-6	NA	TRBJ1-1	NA	TGTGCCAGCAGTTACGCAGGAGGGAACACTGAAGCTTTCTTT	CASSYAGGNTEAFF
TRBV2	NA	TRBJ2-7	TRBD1	TGTGCCAGCAGTTCCGACAGGGGCTCCTACGAGCAGTACTTC	CASSSDRGSYEQYF
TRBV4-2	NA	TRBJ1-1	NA	TGTGCCAGCAGCGAGTATGCAGGGGAAAACACTGAAGCTTTCTTT	CASSEYAGENTEAFF
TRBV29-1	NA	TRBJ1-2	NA	TGCAGCGTTAATCTGAACTATGGCTACACCTTC	CSVNLNYGYTF
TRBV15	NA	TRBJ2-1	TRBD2	TGTGCCACCAGCAGAGACCGGACGGGAGGGTATGAGCAGTTCTTC	CATSRDRTGGYEQFF
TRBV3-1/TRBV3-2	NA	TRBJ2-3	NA	TGTGCCAGCAGCCAAGGATCACAGGCGCAGTATTTT	CASSQGSQAQYF
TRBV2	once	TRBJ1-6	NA	TGTGCCAGCAACCCGGGGCTAGAATCACCCCTCCACTTT	CASNPGLESPLHF
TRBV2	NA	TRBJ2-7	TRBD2	TGTGCCAGCATTCCGGGAGGAGGGCTGGCCGAGCAGTACTTC	CASIPGGGLAEQYF
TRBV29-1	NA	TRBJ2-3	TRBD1	TGCAGCGTCCTAGGGACAGGGGACACAGATACGCAGTATTTT	CSVLGTGDTDTQYF
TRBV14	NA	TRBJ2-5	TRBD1	TGTGCCAGCAGTCATCGACAGGGTTTCCAAGGGACCCAGTACTTC	CASSHRQGFQGTQYF
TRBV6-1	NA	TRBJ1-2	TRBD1	TGTGCCAGCAGTGAACTCCAAGACAGGGGCTATGGCTACACCTTC	CASSELQDRGYGYTF
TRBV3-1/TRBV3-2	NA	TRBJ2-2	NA	TGTGCCAGCAGCCAGTCGGGCACCGGGGAGCTGTTTTTT	CASSQSGTGELFF
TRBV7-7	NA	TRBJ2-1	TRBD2	TGTGCCAGCAGTTCGGGGGGCAATGAGCAGTTCTTC	CASSSGGNEQFF
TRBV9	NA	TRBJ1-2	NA	TGTGCCAGCAGCGTAGTGGGGGGAGGCTATGGCTACACCTTC	CASSVVGGGYGYTF
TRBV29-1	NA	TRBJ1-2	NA	TGCAGCGCCGAGTGGTATCTGAGTGGGGGCGACGGCTATGGCTACACCTTC	CSAEWYLSGGDGYGYTF
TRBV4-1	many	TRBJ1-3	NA	TGCGCCAGCAGCCAAGTAGTCCCCCCAGGGTACGGAAACACCATATATTTT	CASSQVVPPGYGNTIYF
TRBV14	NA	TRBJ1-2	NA	TGTGCCAGCAGCCAGCGACAGCCAGGGGAGAAGCGCGGCTACACCTTC	CASSQRQPGEKRGYTF
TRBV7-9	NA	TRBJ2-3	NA	TGTGCCAGCAGCCTTAGCACAGATACGCAGTATTTT	CASSLSTDTQYF
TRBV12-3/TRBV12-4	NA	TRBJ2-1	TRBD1	TGTGCCAGCAGCCCCGGGACAGGGGAGTTCTTC	CASSPGTGEFF
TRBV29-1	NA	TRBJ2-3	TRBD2	TGCACTGTGGACGGGACTAGCGGGAGGATGTGGACAGATACGCAGTATTTT	CTVDGTSGRMWTDTQYF
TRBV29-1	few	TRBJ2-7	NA	TGCAGCGTTGTGTGTCAGGGAACGGACGAGCAGTACTTC	CSVVCQGTDEQYF
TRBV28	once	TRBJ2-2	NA	TGTGCCAGTTTTGATGGCACCGGGGAGCTGTTTTTT	CASFDGTGELFF
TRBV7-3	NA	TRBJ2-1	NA	TGTGCCAGCAGCTTAAGGGTGGCGGCAGCATACAATGAGCAGTTCTTC	CASSLRVAAAYNEQFF
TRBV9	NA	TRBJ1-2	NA	TGTGCCAGCAGCGCAACGCATCCAGGGAGCGCAGGAAATGGCTACACCTTC	CASSATHPGSAGNGYTF
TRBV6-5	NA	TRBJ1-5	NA	TGTGCCAGCAGTTCTACGGGAATCAAGCCCCAGCATTTT	CASSSTGIKPQHF
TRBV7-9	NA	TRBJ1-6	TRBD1	TGTGCCAGCAGCTCGACCGGGACAGGAAATTCACCCCTCCACTTT	CASSSTGTGNSPLHF
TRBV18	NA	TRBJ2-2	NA	TGTGCCAGCTCACCGGACAGGAACACCGGGGAGCTGTTTTTT	CASSPDRNTGELFF
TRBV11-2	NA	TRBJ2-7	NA	TGTGCCAGCAGCTTGACCGGGAGTAGGTGGCACGAGCAGTACTTC	CASSLTGSRWHEQYF
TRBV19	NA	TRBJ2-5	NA	TGTGCCAGTAGTATTAGGGAGACCCAGTACTTC	CASSIRETQYF
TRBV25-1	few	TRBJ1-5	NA	TGTGCCAGCAGTGAAACCCCCGGACAGAACGAAAATCAGCCCCAGCATTTT	CASSETPGQNENQPQHF
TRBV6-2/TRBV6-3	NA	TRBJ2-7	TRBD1	TGTGCCAGCAGTTACCTGGGACAGGGGGCTTACGAGCAGTACTTC	CASSYLGQGAYEQYF
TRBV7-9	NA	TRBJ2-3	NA	TGTGCCAGCAGCTTAGGGGACACAGATACGCAGTATTTT	CASSLGDTDTQYF
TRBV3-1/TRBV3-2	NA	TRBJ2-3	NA	TGTGCCAGCAGCCCAAGGACAGCCCGCACAGATACGCAGTATTTT	CASSPRTARTDTQYF
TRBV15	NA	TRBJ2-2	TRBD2	TGTGCCACCAGCTTGGGACTAGCGGGAGGTCAATCCTCCGGGGAGCTGTTTTTT	CATSLGLAGGQSSGELFF
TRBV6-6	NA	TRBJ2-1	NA	TGTGCCAGCAGTTACATCGTGAATGAGCAGTTCTTC	CASSYIVNEQFF
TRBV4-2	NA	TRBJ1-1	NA	TGTGCCAGCAGCCAAGATTCGGGGGGAGGACGGTGGCTTAGCACTGAAGCTTTCTTT	CASSQDSGGGRWLSTEAFF
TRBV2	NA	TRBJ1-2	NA	TGTGCCAGCAGGCAGGGTGAAGGTCCCCGCGGCTACACCTTC	CASRQGEGPRGYTF
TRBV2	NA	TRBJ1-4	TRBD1	TGTGCCAGCAGTGAAGGACAGGGCAGCGGGGAAAAACTGTTTTTT	CASSEGQGSGEKLFF
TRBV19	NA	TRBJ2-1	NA	TGTGCCAGTAAGGACCAAAGCGGTTACAATGAGCAGTTCTTC	CASKDQSGYNEQFF
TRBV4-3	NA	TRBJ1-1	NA	TGCGCCAGCAGCCAAGATCGAGGGGCGGGAAGGAACACTGAAGCTTTCTTT	CASSQDRGAGRNTEAFF
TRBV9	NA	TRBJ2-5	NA	TGTGCCAGCAGCGTAGTTGGGGGCAGGGGGGCTACCCAGTACTTC	CASSVVGGRGATQYF
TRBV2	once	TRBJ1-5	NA	TGTGCCAGCACAAGAAGCAGGTATTTTCAGCCCCAGCATTTT	CASTRSRYFQPQHF